A selection of T cell receptor beta chains follows, all from one sample in a study of cytomegalovirus exposure and HLA in healthy donors. This table comes from immunoSEQ multiplex PCR, and its TCRdb copy is limited to in-frame clones, with some not included. The sample holds roughly 160,000 clones, 80% seen once. The source material was PBMCs. These TCRs come from a man between 18 and 35 years old in good health and CMV-seropositive. CDR3s include the opening cysteine and the closing phenylalanine or tryptophan. The order of the fields is D gene, clone size, V gene, J gene, CDR3 protein, CDR3 DNA. D genes are given only for firm matches. Size values are once, few and many counts, or a class for expanded clones, and some rows have none.

NA,NA,TRBV6-5,TRBJ1-5,CASSSHRQGNQPQHF,TGTGCCAGCAGTTCGCACAGGCAGGGCAATCAGCCCCAGCATTTT
NA,once,TRBV2,TRBJ2-1,CASILDRYNEQFF,TGTGCCAGCATCCTCGACAGATACAATGAGCAGTTCTTC
NA,few,TRBV5-4,TRBJ2-5,CASSSDSGETQYF,TGTGCCAGCAGCTCAGACAGTGGGGAGACCCAGTACTTC
TRBD1,NA,TRBV10-3,TRBJ1-2,CAISESARGDYGYTF,TGTGCCATCAGTGAGTCGGCCAGGGGGGACTATGGCTACACCTTC
TRBD1,NA,TRBV7-9,TRBJ1-6,CASSPSGTDDSPLHF,TGTGCCAGCAGCCCATCCGGGACAGACGATTCACCCCTCCACTTT
NA,NA,TRBV29-1,TRBJ2-1,CSVESSQFF,TGCAGCGTTGAATCTTCTCAGTTCTTC
NA,NA,TRBV4-2,TRBJ1-1,CASSQVAGSTEAFF,TGTGCCAGCAGCCAAGTCGCAGGAAGCACTGAAGCTTTCTTT
NA,NA,TRBV7-7,TRBJ1-2,CASSSRPRGRWVHTF,TGTGCCAGCAGCTCCCGACCTCGAGGAAGGTGGGTACACACCTTC
TRBD1,NA,TRBV7-2,TRBJ1-1,CASSLVGTGLRTGAFF,TGTGCCAGCAGCTTAGTGGGGACAGGGTTACGAACAGGAGCTTTCTTT
NA,NA,TRBV19,TRBJ1-1,CASIQGTANTEAFF,TGTGCCAGCATCCAAGGCACAGCGAACACTGAAGCTTTCTTT
NA,NA,TRBV9,TRBJ1-4,CASSPPARGNPATNEKLFF,TGTGCCAGCAGCCCCCCGGCTCGCGGAAATCCTGCAACTAATGAAAAACTGTTTTTT
TRBD1,NA,TRBV14,TRBJ1-2,CASSQDRGYGYTF,TGTGCCAGCAGCCAAGACAGGGGGTATGGCTACACCTTC
NA,NA,TRBV27,TRBJ2-4,CASSSPGALNIQYF,TGTGCCAGCAGTTCTCCTGGGGCCCTAAACATTCAGTACTTC
TRBD2,few,TRBV5-4,TRBJ2-7,CASSPRASGYEQYF,TGTGCCAGCAGCCCTCGGGCTAGCGGGTACGAGCAGTACTTC
TRBD1,NA,TRBV27,TRBJ1-1,CASKYGTENTEAFF,TGTGCCAGCAAGTATGGGACAGAAAACACTGAAGCTTTCTTT
NA,NA,TRBV4-2,TRBJ1-1,CASSQISEGTEAFF,TGTGCCAGCAGCCAAATTTCCGAGGGCACTGAAGCTTTCTTT
NA,NA,TRBV19,TRBJ1-5,CASTAHDSLNQPQHF,TGTGCCAGTACTGCCCACGACAGTCTCAATCAGCCCCAGCATTTT
TRBD1,NA,TRBV5-6,TRBJ2-7,CASSLGTGISYEQYF,TGTGCCAGCAGCTTGGGGACAGGGATCTCCTACGAGCAGTACTTC
TRBD1,NA,TRBV9,TRBJ2-1,CASSVEGQVYNEQFF,TGTGCCAGCAGCGTAGAGGGACAGGTATACAATGAGCAGTTCTTC
NA,NA,TRBV30,TRBJ2-7,CAWSWGLSYEQYF,TGTGCCTGGAGTTGGGGACTCTCCTACGAGCAGTACTTC
TRBD2,NA,TRBV7-6,TRBJ2-7,CASSLGGGSREQYF,TGTGCCAGCAGCTTAGGGGGGGGGTCTCGGGAGCAGTACTTC
NA,NA,TRBV5-1,TRBJ2-2,CASSTEGRPNTGELFF,TGCGCCAGCAGTACCGAGGGCCGCCCAAACACCGGGGAGCTGTTTTTT
TRBD1,NA,TRBV7-2,TRBJ1-2,CASSVGQGFNYGYTF,TGTGCCAGCAGCGTGGGACAGGGGTTTAACTATGGCTACACCTTC
TRBD2,once,TRBV4-3,TRBJ2-2,CASSHLAGAGTGELFF,TGCGCCAGCAGCCACCTAGCGGGGGCGGGCACCGGGGAGCTGTTTTTT
TRBD2,few,TRBV10-3,TRBJ2-2,CAIRRLAESTGELFF,TGTGCCATCCGAAGACTAGCGGAGAGCACCGGGGAGCTGTTTTTT
NA,NA,TRBV5-4,TRBJ1-2,CASSQAGGLSYGYTF,TGTGCCAGCAGCCAAGCGGGGGGGTTGAGCTATGGCTACACCTTC
NA,NA,TRBV4-1,TRBJ1-3,CASSQGGYESGNTIYF,TGCGCCAGCAGCCAAGGAGGGTATGAGTCTGGAAACACCATATATTTT
TRBD1,NA,TRBV6-6,TRBJ1-6,CASSRTGQFNSPLHF,TGTGCCAGCAGTCGGACGGGACAGTTTAATTCACCCCTCCACTTT
TRBD1,NA,TRBV13,TRBJ2-2,CASRNRGRTSNTGELFF,TGTGCCAGCAGAAACAGGGGACGGACTTCGAACACCGGGGAGCTGTTTTTT
NA,NA,TRBV14,TRBJ1-1,CASSQAPLGGDDTEAFF,TGTGCCAGCAGCCAAGCCCCCCTGGGAGGGGACGACACTGAAGCTTTCTTT
NA,NA,TRBV7-9,TRBJ1-5,CASSLRDNQPQHF,TGTGCCAGCAGCCTCCGGGACAATCAGCCCCAGCATTTT
NA,NA,TRBV7-2,TRBJ2-7,CASSWPEGEYGQYF,TGTGCCAGCAGCTGGCCAGAAGGGGAATACGGGCAGTACTTC
TRBD1,NA,TRBV5-4,TRBJ1-1,CASSGNRGPGAEAFF,TGTGCCAGCAGCGGAAACAGGGGGCCCGGGGCTGAAGCTTTCTTT
NA,few,TRBV7-8,TRBJ1-5,CASSPSDRAYSNQPQHF,TGTGCCAGCAGCCCTTCGGACAGAGCTTATAGCAATCAGCCCCAGCATTTT
TRBD1,once,TRBV6-5,TRBJ2-7,CASSWTGGYEQYF,TGCGCCAGCAGTTGGACAGGGGGCTACGAGCAGTACTTC
TRBD2,NA,TRBV19,TRBJ2-1,CASSIARELPWNEQFF,TGTGCCAGTAGTATAGCGCGGGAGCTACCCTGGAATGAGCAGTTCTTC
TRBD2,NA,TRBV9,TRBJ2-5,CASSVGVGGAQETQYF,TGTGCCAGCAGCGTAGGGGTGGGAGGGGCCCAAGAGACCCAGTACTTC
NA,once,TRBV19,TRBJ1-1,CASTDRPNTEAFF,TGTGCCAGTACCGACAGGCCGAACACTGAAGCTTTCTTT
NA,NA,TRBV5-1,TRBJ2-2,CASSLQAGPRSTGELFF,TGCGCCAGCAGCTTGCAGGCGGGACCCAGGTCCACCGGGGAGCTGTTTTTT
TRBD2,few,TRBV7-2,TRBJ2-5,CASSLTSGSQETQYF,TGTGCCAGCAGCTTGACTAGCGGGAGTCAAGAGACCCAGTACTTC
TRBD2,NA,TRBV2,TRBJ2-4,CASTPLAGVSIQYF,TGTGCCAGCACCCCCCTAGCGGGGGTGAGCATTCAGTACTTC
TRBD2,NA,TRBV6-1,TRBJ2-7,CASEGLGGNYEQYF,TGTGCCAGCGAGGGGTTGGGGGGGAATTACGAGCAGTACTTC
TRBD1,NA,TRBV6-6,TRBJ1-2,CASTYGAGGGVDGYTF,TGTGCCAGCACTTACGGGGCAGGGGGAGGTGTAGATGGCTACACCTTC
NA,NA,TRBV2,TRBJ1-1,CASRMGGREAFF,TGTGCCAGCAGAATGGGGGGACGAGAAGCTTTCTTT
TRBD2,few,TRBV7-2,TRBJ2-5,CASSSRGLADQETQYF,TGTGCCAGCAGCTCTAGGGGACTAGCAGACCAAGAGACCCAGTACTTC
TRBD1,NA,TRBV30,TRBJ1-5,CAWSSGTVRQPQHF,TGTGCCTGGAGTTCAGGGACAGTGAGGCAGCCCCAGCATTTT
NA,NA,TRBV7-2,TRBJ1-2,CASSLPPNTVYGYTF,TGTGCCAGCAGCTTACCCCCTAACACAGTCTATGGCTACACCTTC
TRBD2,NA,TRBV7-7,TRBJ2-1,CASSLGTSGSVANEQFF,TGTGCCAGCAGCCTCGGGACTAGCGGGAGTGTGGCCAATGAGCAGTTCTTC
NA,NA,TRBV5-1,TRBJ1-1,CASTLTGGLNTEAFF,TGCGCCAGTACACTGACAGGTGGACTGAACACTGAAGCTTTCTTT
NA,NA,TRBV5-6,TRBJ2-3,CASNPFGGKDTQYF,TGTGCCAGCAACCCTTTTGGGGGCAAAGATACGCAGTATTTT
NA,NA,TRBV18,TRBJ1-5,CASSGFRDNLYSNQPQHF,TGTGCCAGCTCAGGGTTCCGGGACAACCTTTATAGCAATCAGCCCCAGCATTTT
TRBD1,NA,TRBV7-8,TRBJ1-5,CASSLDRGRSYNQPQHF,TGTGCCAGCAGCCTAGACAGGGGACGGTCTTACAATCAGCCCCAGCATTTT
TRBD1,NA,TRBV4-1,TRBJ1-2,CASSQMSGQGAGYGYTF,TGCGCCAGCAGCCAGATGTCCGGACAGGGGGCAGGCTATGGCTACACCTTC
NA,NA,TRBV5-1,TRBJ1-5,CASSPSGEGRPQHF,TGCGCCAGCAGCCCCTCGGGGGAGGGTCGTCCCCAGCATTTT
NA,NA,TRBV6-1,TRBJ1-1,CASSGPGINTEAFF,TGTGCCAGCAGTGGGCCCGGGATTAACACTGAAGCTTTCTTT
NA,NA,TRBV10-2,TRBJ1-2,CASSESGQKSPANYGYTF,TGCGCCAGCAGTGAGTCGGGACAAAAAAGCCCAGCTAACTATGGCTACACCTTC
NA,NA,TRBV2,TRBJ2-7,CAIKKTSYEQYF,TGTGCCATCAAAAAGACTAGCTACGAGCAGTACTTC